This T cell receptor (beta chain) was sequenced in a study of blood T cell repertoires in COVID-19. Study context: Spain, Italy and the United States supplied samples that represented acute and convalescent COVID-19.

J lost 10 bases, V lost 6 bases, and 6 bases had no gene match. The length of the CDR3 is 13 residues. Profiling relied on immunoSEQ multiplex PCR, and the TCRdb table lists in-frame clones only, not all of them. The table records about half a million clones, 80% to 90% of them present only once. The sample taken for sequencing was PBMCs or T cells enriched from blood (not recorded which). The V call is TRBV12-3 or TRBV12-4, the J call TRBJ1-6; 7 bases line up with TRBD1. The TCR sequence derives from a woman in her sixties who had recovered from COVID-19. The CDR3 here is CASSPGGYSPLHF. CDR3 sequence (DNA): TGTGCCAGCAGCCCAGGGGGGTACTCACCCCTCCACTTT.